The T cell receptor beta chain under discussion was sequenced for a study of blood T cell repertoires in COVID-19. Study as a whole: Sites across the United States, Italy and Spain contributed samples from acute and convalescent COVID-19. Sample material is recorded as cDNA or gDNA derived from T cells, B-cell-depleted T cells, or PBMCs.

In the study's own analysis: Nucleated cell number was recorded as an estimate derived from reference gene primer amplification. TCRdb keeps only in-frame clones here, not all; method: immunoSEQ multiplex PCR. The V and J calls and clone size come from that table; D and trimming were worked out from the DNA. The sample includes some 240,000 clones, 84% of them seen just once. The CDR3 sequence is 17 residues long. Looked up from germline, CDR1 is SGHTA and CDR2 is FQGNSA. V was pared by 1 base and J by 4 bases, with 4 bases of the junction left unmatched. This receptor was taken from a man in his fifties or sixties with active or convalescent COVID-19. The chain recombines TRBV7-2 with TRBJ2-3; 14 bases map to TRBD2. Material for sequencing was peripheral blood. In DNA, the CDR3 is TGTGCCAGCAGCTTAGGGCCGACTAGCGGGGGGGCAGATACGCAGTATTTT. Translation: CASSLGPTSGGADTQYF.